This TCR beta chain appears in the sequencing data of a study of Ad26.COV2.S vaccination and SARS-CoV-2 variants. Treatment: roughly 19 received Ad26.COV2.S at low or high dose, single or two shots; 5 received placebo; per-sample allocation not given. After the first vaccine or placebo injection, samples were drawn on day 63. A word on this clone: No antigen is known for it.

General study findings and limits: Similar non-spike TCR breadth was seen in vaccine and placebo recipients.

Per the germline V gene, CDR1 is GTSNPN and CDR2 is SVGIG (reference sequence). V dropped 3 bases and J dropped 5 bases, with 16 bases sitting between them. The CDR3 covers 15 residues. Clones were read by immunoSEQ multiplex PCR, and TCRdb kept only the in-frame ones, dropping some. In the table there are about 680,000 clones, around 89% of which are singletons. The sample here was peripheral blood, taken in a trial of Ad26.COV2.S vaccine versus placebo. The chain combines TRBV30 with TRBJ2-2, with D possibly matching TRBD2 (6 bases). The TCR originated in a person between 18 and 59 years old who received the Ad26.COV2.S COVID-19 vaccine or a placebo. DNA of the CDR3: TGTGCCTGGAGGGGAGGCCAGCTTCCTACCGGGGAGCTGTTTTTT. Translating gives CAWRGGQLPTGELFF.